The 28 T cell receptor beta chains given below trace back to one sample, sequenced in a study of OX40 agonist ivuxolimab in advanced cancers. The data were produced by immunoSEQ multiplex PCR, yet TCRdb's version contains in-frame clones alone and is incomplete. The data show 50,000 to 70,000 clones, with around four fifths seen just once and under 3.5% held by the top ten. The input for sequencing was CD4+ or CD8+ T cells sorted from blood, taken in a trial of the OX40 agonist ivuxolimab. These receptors all come from an adult with an advanced solid tumor such as melanoma, head and neck, liver or kidney cancer.

The V call is TRBV18, the J call TRBJ1-4; D perhaps matches TRBD1 (5 bases). Germline-derived CDR1 and CDR2 are KGHSH and LQKENI. Trimming took off 6 bases at V and 5 bases at J, with 13 bases between the two ends. The CDR3 is 14 amino acids. The CDR3 reads CASSRDGGNEKLFF. CDR3 DNA: TGTGCCAGCTCGCGGGACGGAGGAAATGAAAAACTGTTTTTT.

The CDR3: CASSLQRNTEAFF. The CDR3, as DNA: TGTGCCAGCAGCTTGCAGCGGAACACTGAAGCTTTCTTT. This chain uses TRBV5-6 with TRBJ1-1; D not resolved. Germline V gene sequence: CDR1 SGHDT, CDR2 YYEEEE. Trimming removed 1 base from V and 1 base from J, with 5 bases in between. The CDR3 contains 13 residues.

V is TRBV19 and J is TRBJ2-3, with TRBD1 matching 8 bases. Trimming at V came to 3 bases and at J to 4 bases, leaving 6 bases not matched to a gene. The V gene's germline CDR1 is LNHDA and CDR2 SQIVND (reference sequence). This CDR3 region has 15 residues. This chain's CDR3 is CASSIPGGASDTQYF. CDR3 sequence (DNA): TGTGCCAGTAGTATTCCAGGGGGCGCGTCAGATACGCAGTATTTT. The full variable domain, completed using reference TRBV19 and TRBJ2-3, is DGGITQSPKYLFRKEGQNVTLSCEQNLNHDAMYWYRQDPGQGLRLIYYSQIVNDFQKGDIAEGYSVSREKKESFPLTVTSAQKNPTAFYLCASSIPGGASDTQYFGPGTRLTVL.

This clone was counted only a few times. This chain uses TRBV6-6 with TRBJ1-6; D is unclear. CDR1 MNHNY and CDR2 SVGAGI come from the germline V gene (reference sequence). The CDR3 totals 10 residues. V was cut by 4 bases and J by 13 bases, with 5 bases left in between. CDR3 DNA sequence: TGTGCCAGCAGTTTGACCCCCCTCCACTTT. It encodes CASSLTPLHF.

This chain connects TRBV21-1 to TRBJ2-1. TRBV21-1 is given as a pseudogene. CDR3 length equals 15 residues. CDR3 sequence (DNA): TGTGCCAGCAGCGCCCGGGACGGCTCCTACAATGAGCAGTTCTTC. This gives the protein CASSARDGSYNEQFF.

This chain connects TRBV5-1 to TRBJ2-7; 8 positions match TRBD2. Trimming took 6 bases from V and 3 from J; bases not matched to a gene: 8. Germline V gene sequence: CDR1 SGHRS, CDR2 YFSETQ. The CDR3 spans 14 residues. Here the CDR3 DNA reads TGCGCCAGCACCCTGCGGGGGGCTGGCTACGAGCAGTACTTC. Translation gives CASTLRGAGYEQYF.

The chain has TRBV4-2 and TRBJ2-2, with a tentative D call TRBD1 (5 bases). Trimming pared 6 bases from V and 8 bases from J, leaving 7 bases between. The CDR3 totals 11 residues. CDR1 is LGHNA, CDR2 YNFKEQ, per germline. This chain's CDR3 is CASRGPGELFF. In nucleotides, the CDR3 is TGTGCCAGCAGGGGGCCAGGGGAGCTGTTTTTT.

V and J are TRBV30 and TRBJ1-5, with D perhaps TRBD1 (6 bases). CDR3 size: 14 residues. The germline gives CDR1 GTSNPN, CDR2 SVGIG (reference sequence). The V end was cut by 5 bases, the J end by 2 bases, with 13 bases between. CDR3 in DNA: TGTGCCTGGTGGGGAGGGGGGGGCAATCAGCCCCAGCATTTT. It codes for CAWWGGGGNQPQHF. The entire variable domain, with the rest obtained from reference TRBV30 and TRBJ1-5, is as follows: SQTIHQWPATLVQPVGSPLSLECTVEGTSNPNLYWYRQAAGRGLQLLFYSVGIGQISSEVPQNLSASRPQDRQFILSSKKLLLSDSGFYLCAWWGGGGNQPQHFGDGTRLSIL.

This clone was seen only a few times. V gene TRBV2 combines with J gene TRBJ2-7; D remains unclear. V lost 2 bases to trimming and J lost 3 bases, with 11 bases between them. CDR1 and CDR2 from the germline V gene are SNHLY and FYNNEI. This CDR3 is 14 amino acids long. For the CDR3, the DNA is TGTGCCAGCAGTGAAATGGGGAACCTCTACGAGCAGTACTTC. Amino acid sequence: CASSEMGNLYEQYF.

The V and J genes are TRBV7-2 and TRBJ2-2; TRBD2 might be the D (5 bases). The CDR3 has 15 amino acids. Trimming took off 3 bases at V and 1 base at J, with 9 bases between the two ends. The germline V gene encodes CDR1 SGHTA and CDR2 FQGNSA. CDR3 nucleotide sequence: TGTGCCAGCAGCTTCAACGGGATGAACACCGGGGAGCTGTTTTTT. Translated: CASSFNGMNTGELFF.

This chain links TRBV7-2 with TRBJ1-1, with no clear D. CDR3 length: 12 amino acids. Between the trimmed V and J ends, which lost 2 bases and 11 bases, there was a span of 12 bases. The germline V gene has CDR1 SGHTA and CDR2 FQGNSA. The CDR3 coding sequence is TGTGCCAGCAGCTTAAGTGGGGTAGACGCTTTCTTT. This sequence encodes CASSLSGVDAFF.

This clone was seen just once. The rearrangement links TRBV6-1 to TRBJ1-1; D gene ambiguous. V was trimmed by 5 bases and J by 1 base, leaving 8 bases between them. This CDR3 region has 13 residues. The germline V gene encodes CDR1 MNHNS and CDR2 SASEGT. Written as DNA, the CDR3 is TGTGCCAGCAGTAGAAAAGGGAACACTGAAGCTTTCTTT. Translated: CASSRKGNTEAFF.

The CDR3 loop is CASSLTSGESYEQYF. CDR3 coding DNA: TGTGCCAGCAGCTTAACTAGCGGGGAGTCCTACGAGCAGTACTTC. This sequence joins TRBV7-3 and TRBJ2-7, with 8 bases lining up with TRBD2. The V gene end was trimmed by 0 bases and the J gene end by 1 base; junction bases not matched to a gene: 2. Germline assignment: CDR1 SGHTA and CDR2 FQGTGA. This CDR3 is 15 amino acids long. The entire variable domain, with the rest obtained from reference TRBV7-3 and TRBJ2-7, is as follows: GAGVSQTPSNKVTEKGKYVELRCDPISGHTALYWYRQSLGQGPEFLIYFQGTGAADDSGLPNDRFFAVRPEGSVSTLKIQRTERGDSAVYLCASSLTSGESYEQYFGPGTRLTVT.

CDR3 DNA: TGTGCCAGCAGAACAACCGGGAGTAACACTGAAGCTTTCTTT. It specifies CASRTTGSNTEAFF. The V gene is TRBV6-4, the J gene TRBJ1-1; D gene ambiguous. Germline V gene sequence: CDR1 MRHNA, CDR2 SNTAGT. CDR3 length equals 14 residues. With 6 bases removed from V and 2 bases from J, the gap between germline ends came to 13 bases.

This clone was observed a handful of times. This chain connects TRBV27 to TRBJ2-7; 7 nucleotides agree with TRBD1. Looked up from germline, CDR1 is MNHEY and CDR2 is SMNVEV (reference sequence). The CDR3 is 14 amino acids. V dropped 6 bases and J dropped 6; count of bases not matched to a gene: 11. CDR3 region: CASSSDRVPLEQYF. The CDR3 bases are TGTGCCAGCAGCTCCGACAGGGTCCCTCTCGAGCAGTACTTC.

The chain is built from TRBV6-5 and TRBJ2-5, with 7 bases fitting TRBD1. CDR1 is MNHEY and CDR2 is SVGAGI in the germline V gene. V trimming: 2 bases; J trimming: 4 bases; junction bases outside the gene matches: 10. The length of the CDR3 is 16 residues. The CDR3 region has the DNA TGTGCCAGCAGTTACAGAGGGACAGCTCGGGGAGAGACCCAGTACTTC. Amino acids: CASSYRGTARGETQYF.

This clone occurred a few times. The CDR3 DNA reads as TGTGCCAGCAGCCAAGGGGCTGCTCTCGAGCAGTACTTC. It translates to CASSQGAALEQYF. This chain connects TRBV14 to TRBJ2-7; no clear D. The CDR3 loop spans 13 amino acids. Trimming removed 1 base at V and 6 bases at J, with 10 bases between. Germline loops: CDR1 SGHDN, CDR2 FVKESK.

The rearrangement uses TRBV9 and TRBJ2-5, with 11 bases lining up with TRBD2. Looked up from germline, CDR1 is SGDLS and CDR2 is YYNGEE. V dropped 0 bases and J dropped 5; count of bases not matched to a gene: 12. This CDR3 is built from 18 residues. CDR3 sequence reads: CASSVGSSGGYTWETQYF. CDR3 bases: TGTGCCAGCAGCGTAGGATCTAGCGGGGGGTACACATGGGAGACCCAGTACTTC.

In its sample, this clone is medium-sized. The rearrangement links TRBV2 to TRBJ1-2, with D perhaps matching TRBD1 (5 bases). CDR1 is SNHLY, CDR2 FYNNEI, per germline. V lost 4 bases and J lost 8, with 17 bases in between. The CDR3 extends over 14 amino acids. CDR3 protein: CASSGVDRGGGYTF. The DNA of the CDR3 is TGTGCCAGCAGTGGAGTAGATCGGGGGGGAGGCTACACCTTC.

The chain has TRBV7-6 and TRBJ1-3, with a tentative D call TRBD1 (6 bases). V lost 5 bases, J lost 4 bases, and 18 bases lay in between. CDR3 length: 16 residues. Germline values: CDR1 SGHVS, CDR2 FNYEAQ. The CDR3 loop is CASSQQGPRGGNTIYF. CDR3 DNA: TGTGCCAGCAGCCAACAGGGACCCCGTGGGGGAAACACCATATATTTT.

This sequence joins TRBV2 and TRBJ1-6; D possibly corresponds to TRBD1 (5 bases). V lost 4 bases to trimming and J lost 0 bases, with 7 bases between them. The CDR3 extends over 15 amino acids. Germline V gene sequence: CDR1 SNHLY, CDR2 FYNNEI. Here the CDR3 reads CASSAQGSYNSPLHF. CDR3 sequence (DNA): TGTGCCAGCAGTGCCCAGGGCTCCTATAATTCACCCCTCCACTTT.

This clone was recorded a few times. The chain joins TRBV7-3 to TRBJ1-1; 7 positions agree with TRBD1. The junction had 8 bases not matched to a gene; V was cut back by 5 bases and J by 5 bases. The CDR3 extends over 14 amino acids. Germline values: CDR1 SGHTA, CDR2 FQGTGA. CDR3 DNA sequence: TGTGCCAGCAGCCTTAACCCAGGGGGGACTGAAGCTTTCTTT. Its translation is CASSLNPGGTEAFF.

The CDR3, as DNA: TGCAGCGTTGACAGACACTATGGCTACACCTTC. It is translated as CSVDRHYGYTF. V and J are TRBV29-1 and TRBJ1-2; D call uncertain. CDR3 size: 11 residues. V lost 3 bases, J lost 3 bases, and 5 bases lay in between. The germline V gene has CDR1 SQVTM and CDR2 ANQGSEA.

This chain uses TRBV19 with TRBJ1-4, with 11 bases fitting TRBD1. The CDR3 runs to 15 residues. Trimming removed 5 bases from V and 8 bases from J; junction bases left unmatched: 7. Germline values: CDR1 LNHDA, CDR2 SQIVND (reference sequence). The CDR3 region is CASSAPRTGGEKLFF. In DNA form, the CDR3 reads TGTGCCAGTAGTGCCCCCAGGACAGGGGGCGAAAAACTGTTTTTT.

This chain uses TRBV10-3 with TRBJ1-3, with a tentative D call TRBD1 (5 bases). Germline V gene data show CDR1 as ENHRY and CDR2 as SYGVKD. Trimming removed 6 bases at V and 2 bases at J, with 17 bases between. This CDR3 spans 16 amino acids. CDR3 region: CAISQGPILTGNTIYF. DNA for the CDR3: TGTGCCATCAGCCAGGGACCGATCCTAACTGGAAACACCATATATTTT.

The chain links TRBV4-2 to TRBJ2-4; D unclear. V lost 0 bases and J lost 8, with 5 bases in between. CDR1 is LGHNA, CDR2 YNFKEQ, per germline. The length of the CDR3 is 12 residues. CDR3 sequence: CASSQDIDIQYF. CDR3 DNA sequence: TGTGCCAGCAGCCAAGATATCGACATTCAGTACTTC.

The chain couples TRBV15 to TRBJ2-1; D gene unclear. With 0 bases removed from V and 10 bases from J, the gap between germline ends came to 4 bases. The germline V gene has CDR1 LNHNV and CDR2 YYDKDF (reference sequence). There are 11 residues in the CDR3. Here the CDR3 DNA reads TGTGCCACCAGCAGAGATTTGGAGCAGTTCTTC. It codes for CATSRDLEQFF.

V usage is TRBV5-3 and J usage is TRBJ2-7; 7 nucleotides align to TRBD2. TRBV5-3 qualifies as an ORF whose function is uncertain. This CDR3 has 14 amino acids. V lost 1 base and J lost 6; bases outside the gene matches: 7. The CDR3 spells CARSLSGGPVEQYF. The CDR3 coding sequence is TGTGCCAGAAGCTTGTCGGGAGGTCCGGTCGAGCAGTACTTC.